The sequence of this T cell receptor beta chain was determined in a study of control samples from healthy donors and cancer patients. This CDR3 has 16 residues. Germline assignment: CDR1 MNHEY and CDR2 SMNVEV (reference sequence). V lost 3 bases and J lost 0, with 12 bases in between. TCRdb's copy holds only in-frame clones and misses some; the assay was immunoSEQ multiplex PCR. The profile shows about 140,000 clones, roughly 92% of them singletons. The V gene is TRBV27, the J gene TRBJ2-1, with D maybe TRBD2 (5 bases). Material: blood. The source is a man under 40 in good health. CDR3 bases: TGTGCCAGCAGTTTCCTAGCCGAAAGCTCCTACAATGAGCAGTTCTTC. Translating it yields CASSFLAESSYNEQFF.